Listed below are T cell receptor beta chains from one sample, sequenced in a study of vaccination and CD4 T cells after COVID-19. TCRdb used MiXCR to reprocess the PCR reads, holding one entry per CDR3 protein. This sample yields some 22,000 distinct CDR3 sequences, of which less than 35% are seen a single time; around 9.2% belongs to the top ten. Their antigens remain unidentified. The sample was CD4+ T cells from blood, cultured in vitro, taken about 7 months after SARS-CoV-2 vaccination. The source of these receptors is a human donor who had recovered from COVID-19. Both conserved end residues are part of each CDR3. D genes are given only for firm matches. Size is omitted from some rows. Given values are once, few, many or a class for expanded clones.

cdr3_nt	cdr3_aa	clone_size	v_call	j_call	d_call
TGTGCCAGCAGCTCAACAGGGTTAGAGACCCAGTACTTC	CASSSTGLETQYF	-	TRBV7-9	TRBJ2-5	-
TGTGCCAGCAGCGCCGCCCGTGGACAGGCCCAAAAAGAGACCCAGTACTTC	CASSAARGQAQKETQYF	-	TRBV7-2	TRBJ2-5	TRBD1
TGTGCCAGCAGACCCTTTACGGGACAGGGGCTTGGAGGGAATCAGCCCCAGCATTTT	CASRPFTGQGLGGNQPQHF	-	TRBV28	TRBJ1-5	TRBD1
TGTGCCAGCAGTTTGGGACAGGGGAGCAATCAGCCCCAGCATTTT	CASSLGQGSNQPQHF	-	TRBV28	TRBJ1-5	TRBD1
TGTGCCAGCAGTTTAATGGGGGGCACTGAAGCTTTCTTT	CASSLMGGTEAFF	few	TRBV27	TRBJ1-1	-
TGTGCCAGCAGCTTACGGCCCGGGGAGCTGTTTTTT	CASSLRPGELFF	-	TRBV5-4	TRBJ2-2	-
TGTGCCACCAGAGAAGCCGGACAGAGCACCACAGATACGCAGTATTTT	CATREAGQSTTDTQYF	-	TRBV24-1	TRBJ2-3	-
TGTGCCAGCAGTGGGTTACAGGAGAACACTGAAGCTTTCTTT	CASSGLQENTEAFF	few	TRBV27	TRBJ1-1	-
TGTGCCAGCAGTTTAGGTACCACTGAAGCTTTCTTT	CASSLGTTEAFF	-	TRBV6-5	TRBJ1-1	-
TGTGCCAGCAGGCTAGCGGGAAACTCCTACGAGCAGTACTTC	CASRLAGNSYEQYF	-	TRBV6-1	TRBJ2-7	TRBD2
TGTGCCAGTAGTACGATCATGGGACAACACACTGAAGCTTTCTTT	CASSTIMGQHTEAFF	-	TRBV19	TRBJ1-1	-
TGTGCCAGCAGCCCCCCGGGAGAAAAGACCCAGTACTTC	CASSPPGEKTQYF	-	TRBV5-6	TRBJ2-5	-
TGTGCCAGCAGAATAGCTTCCCGCCCCCACGAGCAGTACTTC	CASRIASRPHEQYF	few	TRBV6-1	TRBJ2-7	-
TGTGCCAGCAGTTTAGACAGGGTCAGCACTGAAGCTTTCTTT	CASSLDRVSTEAFF	few	TRBV27	TRBJ1-1	TRBD1
TGCAGTGCTAGAGAAGGGACTACCACAGATACGCAGTATTTT	CSAREGTTTDTQYF	-	TRBV20-1	TRBJ2-3	TRBD2
TGTGCCAGCAGTTACTTGGGACAGAATTCACCCCTCCACTTT	CASSYLGQNSPLHF	-	TRBV6-5	TRBJ1-6	TRBD1
TGTGCCACCAGCCGGGCGGGGGGCCTATCCAACGAGCAGTACTTC	CATSRAGGLSNEQYF	-	TRBV15	TRBJ2-7	TRBD2
TGTGCCATCAGGCCCAAGGGAAGCACAGATACGCAGTATTTT	CAIRPKGSTDTQYF	-	TRBV10-3	TRBJ2-3	-
TGCAGTGCTCCAGGACTAGCGGGAGGGCCGGTCCAAGAGACCCAGTACTTC	CSAPGLAGGPVQETQYF	few	TRBV20-1	TRBJ2-5	TRBD2
TGTGCCAGCAGTCCCCCGGGACTAGCGGGAGCGGAGACCCAGTACTTC	CASSPPGLAGAETQYF	few	TRBV6-1	TRBJ2-5	TRBD2
TGCAGTGCTACCCGGGCTAGCGGGAGGGCCGGGGTGCAGTTCTTC	CSATRASGRAGVQFF	few	TRBV20-1	TRBJ2-1	TRBD2
TGTGCCGGCAGCTTAGGTGGGGCCGCGCAGTACTTC	CAGSLGGAAQYF	once	TRBV7-2	TRBJ2-7	-
TGTGCCAGCAGCTTAGCTAGAAGTTTAGCGGGGGCGTACCAAGAGACCCAGTACTTC	CASSLARSLAGAYQETQYF	medium-sized	TRBV7-2	TRBJ2-5	TRBD2
TGTGCCAGCAGTTTAAGGACAGGGAACACTGAAGCTTTCTTT	CASSLRTGNTEAFF	-	TRBV28	TRBJ1-1	TRBD1
TGTGCCACTGGGGGCGCTCAATCCTACGAGCAGTACTTC	CATGGAQSYEQYF	-	TRBV10-3	TRBJ2-7	-
TGCAGTGCCCAGGACTTCATTCAGAGAGAAGAGACCCAGTACTTC	CSAQDFIQREETQYF	-	TRBV20-1	TRBJ2-5	-
TGCAGTGCTAGAAGGGAGGCAGGGGATCAGCCCCAGCATTTT	CSARREAGDQPQHF	-	TRBV20-1	TRBJ1-5	-
TGTGCCAGCAGCTTACCAAGACCCTACAATGAGCAGTTCTTC	CASSLPRPYNEQFF	few	TRBV7-9	TRBJ2-1	-
TGCAGCCACCCTTCAGGGATGAACACTGAAGCTTTCTTT	CSHPSGMNTEAFF	once	TRBV20-1	TRBJ1-1	-
TGTGCCAGCAGACAGGATCAAGAGACCCAGTACTTC	CASRQDQETQYF	few	TRBV27	TRBJ2-5	-
TGTGCCAGCAGATTTAGCGGGAGTGTGTCCTACAATGAGCAGTTCTTC	CASRFSGSVSYNEQFF	-	TRBV28	TRBJ2-1	TRBD2
TGCAGTGCTAGAGTCGGACAAGAGACCCAGTACTTC	CSARVGQETQYF	few	TRBV20-1	TRBJ2-5	-
TGTGCCATCAGTGAGTCTATGGATACGCAGTATTTT	CAISESMDTQYF	-	TRBV10-3	TRBJ2-3	-
TGCAGTGCTAGGGCGGGGGGGGCCAACGTCCTGACTTTC	CSARAGGANVLTF	few	TRBV20-1	TRBJ2-6	-
TGCAGTGGGGATGAGGGAGGAAATTCACCCCACCACTTT	CSGDEGGNSPHHF	-	TRBV20-1	TRBJ1-6	-
TGCAGTGCTAGACCGTGGACTAGGCCAACCTACGAGCAGTACTTC	CSARPWTRPTYEQYF	-	TRBV20-1	TRBJ2-7	TRBD2
TGCAGTGCAAACCAAGAGGGACTAGCGGGAGGACTGGGCGAGCAGTACTTC	CSANQEGLAGGLGEQYF	few	TRBV20-1	TRBJ2-7	TRBD2
TGCAGTGGATTGGGTAATGGAGATACGCAGTATTTT	CSGLGNGDTQYF	-	TRBV29-1	TRBJ2-3	-
TGTGCCAGCAGCTTATGGCGTCGCGGGGGCTTGCAGACCCAGTACTTC	CASSLWRRGGLQTQYF	-	TRBV7-2	TRBJ2-5	-
TGTGCCAGTAGTATCGGACAGGGGACCAACTATGGCTACACCTTC	CASSIGQGTNYGYTF	-	TRBV19	TRBJ1-2	TRBD1
TGTGCCAGCAGCTTAGCTGGGGGAGTCTCCTACAATGAGCAGTTCTTC	CASSLAGGVSYNEQFF	-	TRBV11-3	TRBJ2-1	-
TGTGCCAGCAGCTTAAGTGGCACCGGGGAGCTGTTTTTT	CASSLSGTGELFF	-	TRBV7-3	TRBJ2-2	-
TGTGCCAGCAGCTTGGGACTCTACACCGGGGAGCTGTTTTTT	CASSLGLYTGELFF	-	TRBV7-2	TRBJ2-2	-
TGCAGTGCTAGCGGGAGGTATACAGATACGCAGTATTTT	CSASGRYTDTQYF	-	TRBV20-1	TRBJ2-3	TRBD2
TGTGCCATCAGTGAGTCTGGCGGGAGCTCCTACGAGCAGTACTTC	CAISESGGSSYEQYF	-	TRBV10-3	TRBJ2-7	TRBD2
TGTGCCAGCAGTGAAGCGGCCCCTACTAGCGGGAGAGCCTACGAGCAGTACTTC	CASSEAAPTSGRAYEQYF	-	TRBV6-1	TRBJ2-7	TRBD2
TGTGCCAGCAGCTTAGCTCCGGGAGCGGCAAATGAGCAGTACTTC	CASSLAPGAANEQYF	-	TRBV7-7	TRBJ2-7	-
TGTGCCACCAGCAGTGGGACGGTCTCCTACAATGAGCAGTTCTTC	CATSSGTVSYNEQFF	few	TRBV15	TRBJ2-1	-
TGTGCCAGCATCCCGAGGACAGGGCCCGCAGATACGCAGTATTTT	CASIPRTGPADTQYF	-	TRBV7-8	TRBJ2-3	TRBD1
TGTGCCAGCAGCCTACGGACAGGGGATAATTCACCCCTCCACTTT	CASSLRTGDNSPLHF	-	TRBV7-8	TRBJ1-6	TRBD1